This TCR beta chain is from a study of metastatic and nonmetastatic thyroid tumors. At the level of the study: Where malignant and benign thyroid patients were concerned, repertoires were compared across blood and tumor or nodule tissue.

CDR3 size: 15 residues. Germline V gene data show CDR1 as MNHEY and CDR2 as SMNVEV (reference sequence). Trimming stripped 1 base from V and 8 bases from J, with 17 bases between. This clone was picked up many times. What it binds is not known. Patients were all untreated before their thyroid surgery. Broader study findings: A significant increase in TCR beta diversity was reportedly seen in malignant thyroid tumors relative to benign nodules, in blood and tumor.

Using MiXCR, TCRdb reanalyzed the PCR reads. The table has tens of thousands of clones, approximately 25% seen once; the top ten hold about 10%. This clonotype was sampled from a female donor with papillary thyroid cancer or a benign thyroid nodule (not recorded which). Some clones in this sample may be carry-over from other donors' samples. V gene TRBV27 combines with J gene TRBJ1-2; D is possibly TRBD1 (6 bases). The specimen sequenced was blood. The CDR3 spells CASSLFSPGAGGYTF. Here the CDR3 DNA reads TGTGCCAGCAGTTTATTTTCCCCAGGGGCTGGCGGCTACACCTTC.